The present T cell receptor (beta chain) was sequenced within a study of vaccination and CD4 T cells after COVID-19. In the study overall: Stimulation of cells relied on overlapping spike peptides derived from SARS-CoV-2, HCoV-NL63, HCoV-OC43 and HCoV-229E. Treatment of control cultures consisted of a CEFX pool, an HIV-1 Nef pool, or no peptide.

This clonotype has a handful of counts. Its antigen is not known. Treatment meaning: roughly 10-day PBMC culture with coronavirus spike peptide pools or control peptides (ViraFEST assay). Researchers collected the unexposed donor's CD4+ T cells before the COVID-19 pandemic (2011-2018). ViraFEST expanded antigen-specific T cells with peptide pools, then sequenced TCRs. Sequencing of DNA taken from cultured CD4+ T cells relied on the Oncomine TCR Beta short-read assay. Someone extracted genomic DNA from cultured CD4+ T cells. Using its own MiXCR run on the PCR reads, TCRdb lists one record per CDR3 protein. Here the sample spans 8,000 to 10,000 distinct CDR3 sequences, around 30% being singletons. Trimming removed 4 bases at V and 8 bases at J, with 9 bases between. Germline V gene sequence: CDR1 SGHNT, CDR2 YYREEE (reference sequence). This CDR3 has 11 amino acids.

The source is a human donor in good health. The sample taken for sequencing was CD4+ T cells from blood, cultured in vitro. The chain is built from TRBV5-4 and TRBJ1-2; D is unresolved. CDR3 DNA: TGTGCCAGCAGCGAGACGGGAGGCTACACCTTC. Its protein is CASSETGGYTF.